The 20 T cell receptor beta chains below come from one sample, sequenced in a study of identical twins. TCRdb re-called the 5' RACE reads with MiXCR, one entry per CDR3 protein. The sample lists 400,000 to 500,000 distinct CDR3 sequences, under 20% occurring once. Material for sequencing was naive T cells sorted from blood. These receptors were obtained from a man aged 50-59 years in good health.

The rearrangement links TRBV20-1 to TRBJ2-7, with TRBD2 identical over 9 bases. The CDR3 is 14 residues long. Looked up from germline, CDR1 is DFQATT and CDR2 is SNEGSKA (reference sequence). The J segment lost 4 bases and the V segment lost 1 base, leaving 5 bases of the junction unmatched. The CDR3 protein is CSARGSGRKYEQYF. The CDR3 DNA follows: TGCAGTGCTAGAGGGAGCGGGAGGAAATACGAGCAGTACTTC.

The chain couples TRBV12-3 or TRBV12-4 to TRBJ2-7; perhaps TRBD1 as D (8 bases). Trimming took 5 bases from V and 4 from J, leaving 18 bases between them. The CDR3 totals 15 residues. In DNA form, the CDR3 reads TGTGCCAGCAGTCCAACTACAGGGGGAGGGTACGAGCAGTACTTC. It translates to CASSPTTGGGYEQYF.

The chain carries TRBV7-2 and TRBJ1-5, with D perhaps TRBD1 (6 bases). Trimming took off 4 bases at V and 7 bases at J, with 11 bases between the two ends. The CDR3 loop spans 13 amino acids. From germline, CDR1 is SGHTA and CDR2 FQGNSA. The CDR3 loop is CASSSRGLQPQHF. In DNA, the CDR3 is TGTGCCAGCAGCTCGAGGGGGTTACAGCCCCAGCATTTT.

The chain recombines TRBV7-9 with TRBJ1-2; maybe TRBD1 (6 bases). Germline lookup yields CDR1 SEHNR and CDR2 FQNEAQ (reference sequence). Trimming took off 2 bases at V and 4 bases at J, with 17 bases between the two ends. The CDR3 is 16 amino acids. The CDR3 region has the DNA TGTGCCAGCAGCTTAATCGCAGGGGAAGAAGGCTATGGCTACACCTTC. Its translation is CASSLIAGEEGYGYTF.

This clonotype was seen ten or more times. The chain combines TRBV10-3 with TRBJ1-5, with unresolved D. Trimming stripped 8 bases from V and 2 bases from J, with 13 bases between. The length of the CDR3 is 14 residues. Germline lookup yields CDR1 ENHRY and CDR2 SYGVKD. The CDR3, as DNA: TGTGCCATCTCCCAGGAGGCGGGCAATCAGCCCCAGCATTTT. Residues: CAISQEAGNQPQHF.

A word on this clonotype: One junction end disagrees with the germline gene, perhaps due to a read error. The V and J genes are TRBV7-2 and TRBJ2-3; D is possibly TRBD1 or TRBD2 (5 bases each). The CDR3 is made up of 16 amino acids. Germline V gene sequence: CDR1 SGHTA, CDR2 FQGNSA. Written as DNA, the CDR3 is TGTGCCGGCAGCTTAGAGGGTTGGTGGCAGGGAGATACGCAGTATTTT. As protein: CAGSLEGWWQGDTQYF.

CDR3 bases: TGCGCCAGCAGCCAAGAGGTAGTTCGGGCGGAGCAGTTCTTC. It encodes CASSQEVVRAEQFF. The gene calls are TRBV4-1 and TRBJ2-1, with no clear D. Looked up from germline, CDR1 is MGHRA and CDR2 is YSYEKL. The CDR3 totals 14 residues. V dropped 0 bases and J dropped 10 bases, with 13 bases sitting between them.

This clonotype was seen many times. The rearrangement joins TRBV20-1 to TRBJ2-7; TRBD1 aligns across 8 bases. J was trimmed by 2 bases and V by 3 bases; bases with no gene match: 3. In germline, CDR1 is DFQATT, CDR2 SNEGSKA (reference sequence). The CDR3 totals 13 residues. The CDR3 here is CSASRGPTYEQYF. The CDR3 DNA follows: TGCAGTGCTAGCAGGGGGCCAACCTACGAGCAGTACTTC.

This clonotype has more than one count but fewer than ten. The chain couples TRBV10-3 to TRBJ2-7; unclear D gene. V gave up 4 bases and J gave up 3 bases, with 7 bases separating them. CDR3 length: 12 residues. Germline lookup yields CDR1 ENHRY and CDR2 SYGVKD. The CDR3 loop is CAISGGRYEQYF. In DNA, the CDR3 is TGTGCCATCAGTGGTGGGCGCTACGAGCAGTACTTC.

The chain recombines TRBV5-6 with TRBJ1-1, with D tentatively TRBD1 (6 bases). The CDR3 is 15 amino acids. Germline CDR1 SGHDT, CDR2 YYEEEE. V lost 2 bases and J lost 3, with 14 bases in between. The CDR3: CASSFLTGDYTEAFF. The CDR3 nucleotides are TGTGCCAGCAGCTTCTTGACAGGTGATTACACTGAAGCTTTCTTT.

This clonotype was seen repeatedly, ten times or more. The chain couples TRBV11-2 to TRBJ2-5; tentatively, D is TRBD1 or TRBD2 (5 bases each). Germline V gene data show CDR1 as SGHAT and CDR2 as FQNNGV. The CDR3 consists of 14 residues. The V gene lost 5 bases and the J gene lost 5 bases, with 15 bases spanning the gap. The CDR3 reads CASSPVRGQETQYF. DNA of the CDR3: TGTGCCAGCAGCCCGGTACGGGGCCAGGAGACCCAGTACTTC.

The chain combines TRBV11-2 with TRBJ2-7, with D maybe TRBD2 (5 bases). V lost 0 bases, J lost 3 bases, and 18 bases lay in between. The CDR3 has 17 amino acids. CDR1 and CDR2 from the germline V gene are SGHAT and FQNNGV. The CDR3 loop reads CASSLDYGETTIYEQYF. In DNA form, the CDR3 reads TGTGCCAGCAGCTTAGATTACGGGGAGACCACCATCTACGAGCAGTACTTC. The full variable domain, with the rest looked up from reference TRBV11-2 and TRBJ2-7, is EAGVAQSPRYKIIEKRQSVAFWCNPISGHATLYWYQQILGQGPKLLIQFQNNGVVDDSQLPKDRFSAERLKGVDSTLKIQPAKLEDSAVYLCASSLDYGETTIYEQYFGPGTRLTVT.

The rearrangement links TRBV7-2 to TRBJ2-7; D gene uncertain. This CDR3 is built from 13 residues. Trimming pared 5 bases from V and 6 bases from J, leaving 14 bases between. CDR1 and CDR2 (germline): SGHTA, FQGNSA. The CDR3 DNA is TGTGCCAGCAGCACGGGCCCAAGGACCGAGCAGTACTTC. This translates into CASSTGPRTEQYF.

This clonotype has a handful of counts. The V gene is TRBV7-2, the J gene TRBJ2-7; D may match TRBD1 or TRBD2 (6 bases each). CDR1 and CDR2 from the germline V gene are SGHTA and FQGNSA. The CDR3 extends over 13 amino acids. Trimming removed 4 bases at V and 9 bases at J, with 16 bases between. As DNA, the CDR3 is TGTGCCAGCAGCTCGGTATCACAGGGAGGGCAGTACTTC. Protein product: CASSSVSQGGQYF.

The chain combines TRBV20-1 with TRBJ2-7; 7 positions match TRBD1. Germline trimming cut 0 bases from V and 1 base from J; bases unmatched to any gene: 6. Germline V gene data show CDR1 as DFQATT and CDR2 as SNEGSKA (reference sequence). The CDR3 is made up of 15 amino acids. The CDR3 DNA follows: TGCAGTGCTAGAGACATGCAACAGGGGTCCTACGAGCAGTACTTC. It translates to CSARDMQQGSYEQYF.

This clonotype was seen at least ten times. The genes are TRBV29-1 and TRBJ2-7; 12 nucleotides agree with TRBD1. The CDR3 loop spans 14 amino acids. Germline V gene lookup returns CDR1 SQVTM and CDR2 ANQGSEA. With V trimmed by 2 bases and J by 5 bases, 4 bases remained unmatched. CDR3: CSVESGQGANEQYF. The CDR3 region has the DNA TGCAGCGTTGAATCGGGACAGGGGGCCAACGAGCAGTACTTC.

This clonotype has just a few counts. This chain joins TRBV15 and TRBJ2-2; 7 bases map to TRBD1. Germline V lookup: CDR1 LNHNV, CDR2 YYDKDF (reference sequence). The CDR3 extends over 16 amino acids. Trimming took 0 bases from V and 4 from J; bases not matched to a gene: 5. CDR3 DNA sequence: TGTGCCACCAGCAGAGATCCGACAGGGCTCACCGGGGAGCTGTTTTTT. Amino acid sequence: CATSRDPTGLTGELFF.

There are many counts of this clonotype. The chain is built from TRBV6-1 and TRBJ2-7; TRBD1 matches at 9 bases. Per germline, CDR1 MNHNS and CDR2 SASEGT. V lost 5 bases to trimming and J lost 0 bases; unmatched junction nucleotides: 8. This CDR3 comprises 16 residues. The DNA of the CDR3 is TGTGCCAGCAGTAAGGACAGGGGCCCCAACTCCTACGAGCAGTACTTC. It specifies CASSKDRGPNSYEQYF.

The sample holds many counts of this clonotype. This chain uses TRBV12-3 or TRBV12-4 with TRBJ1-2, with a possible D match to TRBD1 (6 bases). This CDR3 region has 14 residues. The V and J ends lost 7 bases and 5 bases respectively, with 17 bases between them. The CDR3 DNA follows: TGTGCCAGCACCCAAGGTCGTCAGGGGTATGGCTACACCTTC. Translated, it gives CASTQGRQGYGYTF.

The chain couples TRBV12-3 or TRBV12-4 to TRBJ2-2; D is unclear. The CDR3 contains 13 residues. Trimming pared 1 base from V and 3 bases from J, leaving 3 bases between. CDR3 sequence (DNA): TGTGCCAGCAGTTTAGACCACACCGGGGAGCTGTTTTTT. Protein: CASSLDHTGELFF.